Presented here are 32 T cell receptor beta chains from one specimen sequenced in a study of cytomegalovirus exposure and HLA in healthy donors. The primer mix had 60 Vbeta and 13 Jbeta primers. Repertoires were generated with immunoSEQ multiplex PCR, while TCRdb's copy carries only in-frame clones and drops some. The sample carries more than 95,000 clones, 65% to 85% recorded once. Source material: PBMCs. These receptors were obtained from a man aged 45-60 years in good health and CMV-seropositive.

This clone was observed once. V and J are TRBV9 and TRBJ2-1; 9 bases line up with TRBD2. With 0 bases clipped from V and 7 bases from J, the junction kept 5 bases outside the gene matches. Looked up from germline, CDR1 is SGDLS and CDR2 is YYNGEE. This CDR3 spans 15 amino acids. The CDR3: CASSVGGGAGNEQFF. DNA for the CDR3: TGTGCCAGCAGCGTAGGCGGGGGGGCTGGGAATGAGCAGTTCTTC. The full variable domain, completed using reference TRBV9 and TRBJ2-1, is DSGVTQTPKHLITATGQRVTLRCSPRSGDLSVYWYQQSLDQGLQFLIQYYNGEERAKGNILERFSAQQFPDLHSELNLSSLELGDSALYFCASSVGGGAGNEQFFGPGTRLTVL.

The CDR3 is CASSVAGGRRTDTQYF. CDR3 bases: TGTGCCAGCAGCGTAGCTGGCGGGAGGAGAACAGATACGCAGTATTTT. J is TRBJ2-3 and V is TRBV9; 8 positions match TRBD2. The CDR3 has 16 amino acids. Looked up from germline, CDR1 is SGDLS and CDR2 is YYNGEE. Trimming removed 0 bases from V and 3 bases from J; junction bases left unmatched: 6. Full variable domain (rest looked up from reference TRBV9 and TRBJ2-3): DSGVTQTPKHLITATGQRVTLRCSPRSGDLSVYWYQQSLDQGLQFLIQYYNGEERAKGNILERFSAQQFPDLHSELNLSSLELGDSALYFCASSVAGGRRTDTQYFGPGTRLTVL.

The chain uses TRBV7-9 and TRBJ2-1; TRBD1 agrees at 9 bases. With V trimmed by 5 bases and J by 9 bases, 11 bases remained unmatched. Germline V gene sequence: CDR1 SEHNR, CDR2 FQNEAQ (reference sequence). The CDR3 has 15 residues. The CDR3 coding sequence is TGTGCCAGCAGCCAACCGGGAACAGGGGGCGTTGAGCAGTTCTTC. Translated: CASSQPGTGGVEQFF.

V and J are TRBV5-1 and TRBJ2-2, with D possibly TRBD1 on 6 matching bases. Germline CDR1 SGHRS, CDR2 YFSETQ. The germline V and J ends were trimmed by 1 base and 4 bases, with 11 bases remaining between them. CDR3 length: 15 amino acids. The CDR3 sequence is CASSLWGRRTGELFF. For the CDR3, the DNA is TGCGCCAGCAGCTTGTGGGGGCGGCGCACCGGGGAGCTGTTTTTT. The whole variable domain, remainder taken from reference TRBV5-1 and TRBJ2-2, is KAGVTQTPRYLIKTRGQQVTLSCSPISGHRSVSWYQQTPGQGLQFLFEYFSETQRNKGNFPGRFSGRQFSNSRSEMNVSTLELGDSALYLCASSLWGRRTGELFFGEGSRLTVL.

The V and J genes are TRBV28 and TRBJ2-7, with D maybe TRBD1 (6 bases). The germline V gene encodes CDR1 MDHEN and CDR2 SYDVKM. CDR3 length: 15 amino acids. The V end was cut by 2 bases, the J end by 3 bases, with 14 bases between. CDR3 bases: TGTGCCAGCAGTTTACCCACTCCGACAGGCTACGAGCAGTACTTC. Translation gives CASSLPTPTGYEQYF.

The gene calls are TRBV6-6 and TRBJ1-5, with no clear D. This CDR3 contains 14 residues. Between the trimmed V and J ends, which lost 2 bases and 6 bases, there was a span of 11 bases. The germline gives CDR1 MNHNY, CDR2 SVGAGI (reference sequence). Written as DNA, the CDR3 is TGTGCCAGCAGTTACGATCCCCCGGGTCAGCCCCAGCATTTT. It codes for CASSYDPPGQPQHF.

The genes are TRBV7-9 and TRBJ2-7, with 9 bases identical to TRBD1. This CDR3 has 15 amino acids. J lost 3 bases, V lost 5 bases, and 8 bases had no gene match. CDR1 and CDR2 from the germline V gene are SEHNR and FQNEAQ (reference sequence). The CDR3 sequence is CASSRTGDAFYEQYF. In DNA, the CDR3 is TGTGCCAGCAGCCGGACAGGGGATGCATTCTACGAGCAGTACTTC.

The chain employs TRBV29-1 and TRBJ2-3, with D possibly being TRBD2 (5 bases). This CDR3 is built from 14 residues. Germline CDR1 SQVTM, CDR2 ANQGSEA. Written as DNA, the CDR3 is TGCTGCTTCAGCGAGGGTGTTAGCACAGATACGCAGTATTTT. Protein sequence: CCFSEGVSTDTQYF.

V and J are TRBV18 and TRBJ2-3; TRBD1 agrees at 8 bases. CDR3 size: 16 residues. V shed 0 bases and J 4 bases; nucleotides not matched to a gene: 6. The germline gives CDR1 KGHSH, CDR2 LQKENI. The CDR3 bases are TGTGCCAGCTCACCACCTGACAGGGGAGTCGCAGATACGCAGTATTTT. Its translation is CASSPPDRGVADTQYF. Drawing the rest from reference TRBV18 and TRBJ2-3, the complete variable domain is NAGVMQNPRHLVRRRGQEARLRCSPMKGHSHVYWYRQLPEEGLKFMVYLQKENIIDESGMPKERFSAEFPKEGPSILRIQQVVRGDSAAYFCASSPPDRGVADTQYFGPGTRLTVL.

The chain uses TRBV7-9 and TRBJ1-6; 7 bases are shared with TRBD1. Looked up from germline, CDR1 is SEHNR and CDR2 is FQNEAQ (reference sequence). This CDR3 has 16 amino acids. After removal of 7 bases from V and 6 bases from J, the junction contained 12 bases not matched to a gene. The CDR3 spells CASTFFQQGRNSPLHF. Written as DNA, the CDR3 is TGTGCCAGCACCTTCTTTCAACAGGGGCGTAATTCACCCCTCCACTTT.

The chain is built from TRBV10-3 and TRBJ1-2, with D uncertain. Trimming took 11 bases from V and 4 from J, leaving 14 bases between them. The germline CDR1 and CDR2 sequences are ENHRY and SYGVKD. CDR3 size: 12 residues. The CDR3 loop reads CAGAGESYGYTF. In DNA form, the CDR3 reads TGTGCCGGAGCGGGCGAATCCTATGGCTACACCTTC.

In this sample, this clone turned up a few times. The gene calls are TRBV10-2 and TRBJ2-7, with a tentative D call TRBD2 (5 bases). CDR1 is WSHSY and CDR2 is SAAADI in the germline V gene. The ends were cut back, 3 bases at V and 1 base at J, with 7 bases in the middle. The CDR3 runs to 13 residues. CDR3 nucleotides: TGCGCCAGCAGTGATGCGGGTTCCTACGAGCAGTACTTC. This translates into CASSDAGSYEQYF.

This clone appeared a few times. V usage is TRBV5-4 and J usage is TRBJ2-2; weak D call: TRBD2 (7 bases). Trimming left V 1 base short and J 5 bases short, with 12 bases between. Germline V lookup: CDR1 SGHNT, CDR2 YYREEE (reference sequence). The CDR3 has 15 amino acids. CDR3 DNA: TGTGCCAGCAGCTTGTGGGGGGGGCGAACCGGGGAGCTGTTTTTT. The encoded protein is CASSLWGGRTGELFF.

The chain combines TRBV11-3 with TRBJ2-1; a weak D match, TRBD1 (5 bases). CDR1 and CDR2 (germline): SGHNT, YENEEA. V dropped 0 bases and J dropped 7 bases, with 13 bases sitting between them. The CDR3 is 15 residues long. CDR3 in amino acids: CASSLDYQGTNEQFF. For the CDR3, the DNA is TGTGCCAGCAGCTTAGATTATCAGGGCACGAATGAGCAGTTCTTC.

This clone was observed a few times. The rearrangement uses TRBV9 and TRBJ1-1, with D uncertain. The CDR3 loop spans 14 amino acids. Trimming removed 4 bases at V and 4 bases at J, with 14 bases between. CDR1 and CDR2 (germline): SGDLS, YYNGEE. The CDR3 loop reads CASSMFREPTEAFF. The CDR3 coding sequence is TGTGCCAGCAGCATGTTCCGGGAGCCCACTGAAGCTTTCTTT.

The rearrangement uses TRBV6-6 and TRBJ1-3; D gene uncertain. Germline loops: CDR1 MNHNY, CDR2 SVGAGI (reference sequence). This CDR3 is built from 14 residues. V was trimmed by 5 bases and J by 0 bases, leaving 8 bases between them. This chain's CDR3 is CASSNPFSGNTIYF. Written as DNA, the CDR3 is TGTGCCAGCAGTAATCCGTTCTCTGGAAACACCATATATTTT.

The chain employs TRBV6-5 and TRBJ1-2; 8 bases fit TRBD1. CDR1 and CDR2 (germline): MNHEY, SVGAGI. This CDR3 region has 16 residues. The ends lost 2 bases at V and 2 bases at J; junction bases unmatched: 7. CDR3 loop: CASSYEGTGLNYGYTF. CDR3 nucleotides: TGTGCCAGCAGTTACGAAGGGACAGGCCTAAACTATGGCTACACCTTC.

This chain joins TRBV27 and TRBJ2-1; no clear D gene. The CDR3 spans 13 residues. Germline assignment: CDR1 MNHEY and CDR2 SMNVEV (reference sequence). V lost 3 bases to trimming and J lost 4 bases, with 7 bases between them. This CDR3 reads CASSFDGYNEQFF. For the CDR3, the DNA is TGTGCCAGCAGTTTTGACGGGTACAATGAGCAGTTCTTC.

This sequence joins TRBV6-6 and TRBJ1-4, with a tentative D call TRBD1 (6 bases). The germline V and J ends were trimmed by 8 bases and 4 bases, with 14 bases remaining between them. CDR3 length: 14 amino acids. The germline V gene encodes CDR1 MNHNY and CDR2 SVGAGI (reference sequence). Written as DNA, the CDR3 is TGTGCCAGCCTAGGGGGGGGGAATAATGAAAAACTGTTTTTT. This codes for CASLGGGNNEKLFF.

The chain employs TRBV27 and TRBJ2-3, with 8 bases matching TRBD2. The CDR3 spans 16 residues. From germline, CDR1 is MNHEY and CDR2 SMNVEV (reference sequence). Losses at the gene ends were 6 bases for V and 1 base for J; bases not matched to a gene: 9. This chain's CDR3 is CASSRLSGSRTDTQYF. CDR3 DNA sequence: TGTGCCAGCAGCCGTCTCAGCGGGAGTCGCACAGATACGCAGTATTTT.

The gene calls are TRBV19 and TRBJ2-1; 9 nucleotides line up with TRBD1. Trimming took 3 bases from V and 2 from J; bases not matched to a gene: 5. This CDR3 is built from 16 residues. The germline V gene encodes CDR1 LNHDA and CDR2 SQIVND (reference sequence). CDR3 loop: CASSMGQGLAYNEQFF. DNA for the CDR3: TGTGCCAGTAGTATGGGACAGGGTCTCGCCTACAATGAGCAGTTCTTC.

The rearrangement links TRBV11-1 to TRBJ1-5, with 7 bases aligning to TRBD1. Per germline, CDR1 SGHAT and CDR2 FQDESV (reference sequence). After removal of 6 bases from V and 5 bases from J, the junction contained 4 bases not matched to a gene. This CDR3 spans 13 amino acids. The CDR3, as DNA: TGTGCCAGCAGTCAGGGGGGATATCAGCCCCAGCATTTT. It encodes CASSQGGYQPQHF. Drawing the rest from reference TRBV11-1 and TRBJ1-5, the complete variable domain is EAEVAQSPRYKITEKSQAVAFWCDPISGHATLYWYRQILGQGPELLVQFQDESVVDDSQLPKDRFSAERLKGVDSTLKIQPAELGDSAMYLCASSQGGYQPQHFGDGTRLSIL.

This clone was seen only once. This chain links TRBV7-8 with TRBJ1-1; D gene ambiguous. Germline values: CDR1 SGHVS, CDR2 FQNEAQ. This CDR3 has 19 amino acids. Between the trimmed V and J ends, which lost 1 base and 1 base, there was a span of 22 bases. The CDR3 protein is CASSLGLIGSPTRNTEAFF. The DNA of the CDR3 is TGTGCCAGCAGCTTAGGCTTGATCGGGTCGCCGACTAGGAACACTGAAGCTTTCTTT.

V is TRBV27 and J is TRBJ2-5, with 7 bases matching TRBD1. With the DNA end fitting TRBJ2-7 better, the J assignment may be wrong. Germline V gives CDR1 MNHEY, CDR2 SMNVEV (reference sequence). CDR3 length: 14 residues. CDR3 DNA sequence: TGTGCCAGCAGTACGGGACAGCGATCCTACGAGCAGTACTTC. Translating it yields CASSTGQRSYEQYF.

This clone came up a few times. The chain is built from TRBV19 and TRBJ2-3; D is possibly TRBD2 (7 bases). This CDR3 is 17 amino acids long. V dropped 4 bases and J dropped 7 bases, with 24 bases sitting between them. From germline, CDR1 is LNHDA and CDR2 SQIVND (reference sequence). For the CDR3, the DNA is TGTGCCAGTAGTAAAGGGGGGGGCGGGGGCCTACCTAATACGCAGTATTTT. As protein: CASSKGGGGGLPNTQYF.

The chain uses TRBV4-3 and TRBJ1-2; the D is unclear. Deletions cut 4 bases from V and 4 bases from J, with 19 bases between. Germline assignment: CDR1 LGHNA and CDR2 YSLEER. This CDR3 spans 16 amino acids. The CDR3 protein is CASSRGGLSGSYGYTF. As DNA, the CDR3 is TGCGCCAGCAGCCGGGGAGGATTGAGTGGAAGCTATGGCTACACCTTC.

Only one count was recorded for this clone. This chain connects TRBV19 to TRBJ1-5, with unresolved D. The V and J ends lost 5 bases and 7 bases respectively, with 21 bases between them. From germline, CDR1 is LNHDA and CDR2 SQIVND (reference sequence). This CDR3 spans 16 amino acids. In DNA, the CDR3 is TGTGCCAGTAGTCCAAGTCTCAGAAGAGGGAACCAGCCCCAGCATTTT. It encodes CASSPSLRRGNQPQHF.

The chain couples TRBV27 to TRBJ2-5; 9 nucleotides agree with TRBD2. The germline gives CDR1 MNHEY, CDR2 SMNVEV (reference sequence). The CDR3 covers 14 residues. V gave up 3 bases and J gave up 6 bases; unmatched junction bases: 5. CDR3 DNA sequence: TGTGCCAGCAGTTTCGCTAGCGGGGATCAGACCCAGTACTTC. Translating gives CASSFASGDQTQYF.

The rearrangement uses TRBV6-1 and TRBJ2-2, with a possible D match to TRBD1 (6 bases). The CDR3 has 14 residues. Trimming cost V 7 bases and J 1 base, with 10 bases left between them. Per the germline V gene, CDR1 is MNHNS and CDR2 is SASEGT. The CDR3 coding sequence is TGTGCCAGCATTTTGACAGGGAACACCGGGGAGCTGTTTTTT. Encoded protein: CASILTGNTGELFF.

The rearrangement uses TRBV27 and TRBJ2-2, with 9 bases matching TRBD1. V gave up 3 bases and J gave up 7 bases; unmatched junction bases: 9. The germline V gene encodes CDR1 MNHEY and CDR2 SMNVEV (reference sequence). The CDR3 has 16 residues. As DNA, the CDR3 is TGTGCCAGCAGTTTCTTAAACAGGGGGCGCGTCGGGGAGCTGTTTTTT. Protein sequence: CASSFLNRGRVGELFF.

The V and J genes are TRBV4-2 and TRBJ1-5; unclear D gene. This CDR3 region has 12 residues. Germline V gene sequence: CDR1 LGHNA, CDR2 YNFKEQ. V dropped 5 bases and J dropped 6 bases, with 8 bases sitting between them. As DNA, the CDR3 is TGTGCCAGCAGCTGGGAGTCTCAGCCCCAGCATTTT. Translated, it gives CASSWESQPQHF.

The chain carries TRBV19 and TRBJ2-2, with D tentatively TRBD1 (5 bases). There are 13 residues in the CDR3. V was pared by 5 bases and J by 5 bases, with 9 bases between. Germline assignment: CDR1 LNHDA and CDR2 SQIVND (reference sequence). The CDR3 sequence is CASSARVTGELFF. In nucleotides, the CDR3 is TGTGCCAGTAGTGCCAGGGTAACCGGGGAGCTGTTTTTT.